Shown below are 18 T cell receptor beta chains from a single sample sequenced in a study of blood T cell repertoires in COVID-19. Measured with immunoSEQ multiplex PCR; TCRdb has only the in-frame clones, and not every one. The repertoire holds around 65,000 clones, with roughly 73% as singletons. The sequenced sample was peripheral blood. These receptors originate from a human donor in a cohort sampled during active COVID-19.

The J gene is TRBJ2-3, the V gene TRBV4-1, with 9 bases matching TRBD2. Trimming took 1 base from V and 1 from J; bases not matched to a gene: 0. CDR3 length: 15 residues. CDR1 and CDR2 from the germline V gene are MGHRA and YSYEKL. CDR3 region: CASSQVAGGTDTQYF. The CDR3, as DNA: TGCGCCAGCAGCCAAGTAGCGGGGGGCACAGATACGCAGTATTTT.

The chain employs TRBV29-1 and TRBJ2-2; D remains unclear. The CDR3 contains 13 residues. Per germline, CDR1 SQVTM and CDR2 ANQGSEA. Trimming took off 4 bases at V and 3 bases at J, with 9 bases between the two ends. CDR3 coding DNA: TGCAGCGTTGGGGCCTGGGACACCGGGGAGCTGTTTTTT. Amino acids: CSVGAWDTGELFF.

This sequence joins TRBV12-3 or TRBV12-4 and TRBJ1-2, with D possibly TRBD1 on 6 matching bases. CDR3 length: 13 residues. Trimming removed 6 bases from V and 4 bases from J, with 12 bases in between. As DNA, the CDR3 is TGTGCCAGCAGCCCGGGACACCTCTATGGCTACACCTTC. Translating gives CASSPGHLYGYTF.

The genes are TRBV5-5 and TRBJ2-5; tentative D call: TRBD1 (5 bases). V lost 3 bases and J lost 2, with 11 bases in between. The CDR3 sequence is 14 residues long. Germline-derived CDR1 and CDR2 are SGHKS and YYEKEE (reference sequence). DNA for the CDR3: TGTGCCAGCAGCTCAGGCAGGGTACAAGAGACCCAGTACTTC. It specifies CASSSGRVQETQYF.

Concerning this clone itself: The same CDR3 can be traced to other DNA sequences in this sample. V gene TRBV7-6 combines with J gene TRBJ2-5, with D possibly TRBD1 on 5 matching bases. Trimming took off 8 bases at V and 2 bases at J, with 12 bases between the two ends. The CDR3 is made up of 13 amino acids. CDR1 is SGHVS and CDR2 is FNYEAQ in the germline V gene. The DNA for the CDR3 is TGTGCCAGCGGTAGGGGTCGACAAGAGACCCAGTACTTC. It encodes CASGRGRQETQYF. Combining the CDR3 with reference TRBV7-6 and TRBJ2-5 gives the whole variable domain GAGVSQSPRYKVTKRGQDVALRCDPISGHVSLYWYRQALGQGPEFLTYFNYEAQQDKSGLPNDRFSAERPEGSISTLTIQRTEQRDSAMYRCASGRGRQETQYFGPGTRLLVL.

The rearrangement uses TRBV9 and TRBJ1-3, with D tentatively TRBD1 (5 bases). Germline CDR1 and CDR2: SGDLS and YYNGEE. Deletions cut 3 bases from V and 4 bases from J, with 14 bases between. The CDR3 consists of 15 residues. The CDR3 DNA sequence: TGTGCCAGCAGCGCCGGGGGAGGGCTCGGAAACACCATATATTTT. It translates to CASSAGGGLGNTIYF. The full variable domain, completed using reference TRBV9 and TRBJ1-3, is DSGVTQTPKHLITATGQRVTLRCSPRSGDLSVYWYQQSLDQGLQFLIQYYNGEERAKGNILERFSAQQFPDLHSELNLSSLELGDSALYFCASSAGGGLGNTIYFGEGSWLTVV.

The chain links TRBV27 to TRBJ1-2; possible D gene TRBD1, 6 bases. The CDR3 runs to 14 residues. V was shortened by 0 bases and J by 8 bases, with 13 bases between the two germline ends. The germline V gene has CDR1 MNHEY and CDR2 SMNVEV (reference sequence). In nucleotides, the CDR3 is TGTGCCAGCAGTTTATCGCCAGGGGTCGGAGGCTACACCTTC. Translating it yields CASSLSPGVGGYTF.

The J gene is TRBJ2-7, the V gene TRBV6-5; possible D gene TRBD2, 5 bases. Trimming shortened V by 5 bases and J by 0 bases, and 14 bases separated the two germline ends. The CDR3 spans 15 residues. Germline values: CDR1 MNHEY, CDR2 SVGAGI. The CDR3 loop is CASSQERVSSYEQYF. CDR3 in DNA: TGTGCCAGCAGTCAGGAGAGGGTGAGCTCCTACGAGCAGTACTTC.

CDR3 bases: TGCGCCAGCAGCCAAGGAGCCAACTCCTACGAGCAGTACTTC. Its translation is CASSQGANSYEQYF. The chain employs TRBV4-1 and TRBJ2-7, with unresolved D. The germline V gene encodes CDR1 MGHRA and CDR2 YSYEKL. The CDR3 length is 14 residues. V was pared by 1 base and J by 0 bases, with 7 bases between.

Written as DNA, the CDR3 is TGTGCCAGCAGCTTAGAGCAGGGTTGGAGCAATCAGCCCCAGCATTTT. This codes for CASSLEQGWSNQPQHF. The rearrangement uses TRBV7-8 and TRBJ1-5; possibly TRBD1 for D (5 bases). The germline CDR1 and CDR2 sequences are SGHVS and FQNEAQ. Trimming stripped 1 base from V and 1 base from J, with 11 bases between. CDR3 length: 16 residues.

This chain connects TRBV30 to TRBJ1-6, with 8 bases matching TRBD1. Germline V gene sequence: CDR1 GTSNPN, CDR2 SVGIG (reference sequence). Trimming removed 2 bases from V and 7 bases from J; junction bases left unmatched: 4. The CDR3 length is 14 residues. CDR3 nucleotide sequence: TGTGCCTGGAGTCCCTGGACAGGGAATTCACCCCTCCACTTT. Its translation is CAWSPWTGNSPLHF.

This chain joins TRBV5-1 and TRBJ2-5, with a tentative D call TRBD1 (6 bases). Trimming took off 4 bases at V and 1 base at J, with 11 bases between the two ends. The length of the CDR3 is 14 residues. The germline V gene has CDR1 SGHRS and CDR2 YFSETQ. The CDR3 sequence is CASSPDSPQETQYF. The CDR3 DNA is TGCGCCAGCAGCCCGGACAGTCCCCAAGAGACCCAGTACTTC.

This clone was observed a few times. This rearrangement joins TRBV19 to TRBJ1-4; 7 bases fit TRBD1. From germline, CDR1 is LNHDA and CDR2 SQIVND (reference sequence). V lost 4 bases, J lost 5 bases, and 1 base stayed unmatched. The CDR3 totals 13 residues. The CDR3 loop is CASSTGGNEKLFF. The CDR3 DNA is TGTGCCAGTAGTACAGGGGGAAATGAAAAACTGTTTTTT.

The chain joins TRBV6-5 to TRBJ1-6; 7 nucleotides agree with TRBD1. The CDR3 contains 15 residues. V lost 0 bases to trimming and J lost 7 bases; unmatched junction nucleotides: 3. The germline V gene has CDR1 MNHEY and CDR2 SVGAGI. CDR3 bases: TGTGCCAGCAGTTACTCCCGACAGGGAAATTCACCCCTCCACTTT. Protein sequence: CASSYSRQGNSPLHF.

The chain employs TRBV24-1 and TRBJ1-5; 10 nucleotides align to TRBD1. With 5 bases clipped from V and 5 bases from J, the junction kept 8 bases outside the gene matches. The germline CDR1 and CDR2 sequences are KGHDR and SFDVKD. The CDR3 covers 16 residues. DNA of the CDR3: TGTGCCACCAGTGCCCGGGGACAGGGGAATGATCAGCCCCAGCATTTT. It codes for CATSARGQGNDQPQHF.

In its sample, this clone was seen once. The chain couples TRBV5-1 to TRBJ1-5; D uncertain. Trimming took 3 bases from V and 0 from J, leaving 10 bases between them. The germline gives CDR1 SGHRS, CDR2 YFSETQ. The CDR3 has 15 amino acids. The CDR3 protein is CASSWEGHSNQPQHF. The CDR3 DNA sequence: TGCGCCAGCAGCTGGGAGGGTCATAGCAATCAGCCCCAGCATTTT.

The chain employs TRBV7-8 and TRBJ1-2, with TRBD1 identical over 8 bases. Germline assignment: CDR1 SGHVS and CDR2 FQNEAQ. Trimming cost V 5 bases and J 8 bases; bases outside gene matches: 16. This CDR3 is 16 amino acids long. The CDR3 region has the DNA TGTGCCAGCAGCGCGGACAGGGCGGGCTTGGGAGGGGGCTACACCTTC. As protein: CASSADRAGLGGGYTF.

The rearrangement uses TRBV18 and TRBJ2-5, with D possibly being TRBD1 (6 bases). V lost 0 bases, J lost 2 bases, and 7 bases lay in between. The CDR3 sequence is 14 residues long. Germline V CDR1 and CDR2: KGHSH, LQKENI. CDR3 amino acids: CASSPPTGQETQYF. The CDR3 DNA is TGTGCCAGCTCACCACCGACAGGTCAAGAGACCCAGTACTTC.